This T cell receptor (beta chain) appears in the sequencing data of a study of T-cell memory formation after mild COVID-19. Notes on the study in general: Contracting clones from day 15 to 85 showed balanced CD4/CD8; later expanders favored CD4+.

This clonotype has a handful of counts. What it binds is not known. CDR1 is SGHKS, CDR2 YYEKEE, per germline (reference sequence). The CDR3 is 16 residues long. The V and J ends lost 4 bases and 7 bases respectively, with 24 bases between them. TCRdb redid the calling of the 5' RACE reads with MiXCR, one entry per CDR3 protein. In the table there are hundreds of thousands of distinct CDR3 sequences, about 16% of which are singletons. The chain combines TRBV5-5 with TRBJ2-7; possibly TRBD1 or TRBD2 for D (6 bases each). Specimen: PBMCs or a T cell subset sorted from them (not recorded which). The sequence was collected from a man in his late teens or twenties who had mild COVID-19 (a few samples of this study predate the infection). Cell type and time point are not known. This chain's CDR3 is CASSQVGGIVSREQYF. The CDR3 nucleotides are TGTGCCAGCAGCCAGGTCGGGGGCATCGTATCGCGAGAGCAGTACTTC.